Sequencing of this TCR beta chain was carried out in a study of cytomegalovirus exposure and HLA in healthy donors. PCR employed 60 Vbeta and 13 Jbeta primers. The table came from immunoSEQ multiplex PCR; TCRdb's copy has only in-frame clones and leaves some out. Among about 120,000 clones listed, roughly 72% were seen once. While unrecorded immune exposures were likely, the donors were nominally healthy when sampled. The CDR3 loop spans 13 amino acids. In germline, CDR1 is LGHNA, CDR2 YSLEER. V shed 0 bases and J shed 4 bases, with 6 bases lying between them. Notes on the study in general: Presence/absence analyses supposed approximately even sequencing depth among donors. Sequencing artifact likely explains a cluster of highly shared sequence variants. HLA alleles were associated with fewer than 20,000 TCR beta sequences in a later analysis at 0.05 false discovery rate.

Comment on this clone: Its target is not known.

The chain joins TRBV4-3 to TRBJ1-2; D not resolved. Material: PBMCs. The TCR sequence derives from a woman in her fifties or sixties in good health and CMV-seropositive. As DNA, the CDR3 is TGCGCCAGCAGCCAAGATCTGAGCTATGGCTACACCTTC. This encodes CASSQDLSYGYTF.